The 15 T cell receptor beta chains presented below share a single source sample, sequenced in a study of T cell responses to AZD1222 COVID-19 vaccine. The assay was immunoSEQ multiplex PCR, and TCRdb's table has in-frame clones only and misses some. The sample records some 280,000 clones, 94% being singletons. The source was peripheral blood, collected 28 days after the second AZD1222 dose. These TCRs come from an adult who received the AZD1222 COVID-19 vaccine.

The V call is TRBV23-1, the J call TRBJ2-2; tentatively, D is TRBD1 (6 bases). TRBV23-1 is an ORF; its function is uncertain. CDR3 length: 18 residues. V was trimmed by 3 bases and J by 6 bases, leaving 23 bases between them. The CDR3 nucleotides read TGCGCCAGCAGTCACCTCCGACAGGCCCTTGACAGAGCCGGGGAGCTGTTTTTT. Translating gives CASSHLRQALDRAGELFF.

The CDR3 DNA follows: TGTGCCACCAGCAGAGACTTAGCAGACAATGAGCAGTTCTTC. Translation gives CATSRDLADNEQFF. V is TRBV15 and J is TRBJ2-1, with D unresolved. This CDR3 is built from 14 residues. V lost 0 bases, J lost 5 bases, and 8 bases lay in between. Germline loops: CDR1 LNHNV, CDR2 YYDKDF (reference sequence).

The V call is TRBV28, the J call TRBJ2-7, with 7 nucleotides matching TRBD1. CDR1 and CDR2 (germline): MDHEN, SYDVKM. There are 14 residues in the CDR3. Germline trimming cut 4 bases from V and 7 bases from J; bases unmatched to any gene: 10. The CDR3 DNA sequence: TGTGCCAGCAGTTACACCAGCATACAGGGGGAGCAGTACTTC. As protein: CASSYTSIQGEQYF.

The chain recombines TRBV27 with TRBJ2-1, with D uncertain. The CDR3 runs to 14 residues. CDR1 and CDR2 (germline): MNHEY, SMNVEV (reference sequence). Trimming cost V 3 bases and J 3 bases, with 9 bases left between them. CDR3 residues: CASSFPPGYNEQFF. CDR3 coding DNA: TGTGCCAGCAGTTTCCCTCCGGGCTACAATGAGCAGTTCTTC.

The rearrangement joins TRBV4-2 to TRBJ2-1; 10 nucleotides agree with TRBD2. CDR3 length: 15 residues. CDR1 and CDR2 from the germline V gene are LGHNA and YNFKEQ. V shed 0 bases, J shed 10 bases, and the junction held 6 bases outside the gene matches. The CDR3 protein is CASSQEVAGGREQFF. CDR3 bases: TGTGCCAGCAGCCAAGAAGTAGCGGGAGGAAGGGAGCAGTTCTTC.

The chain uses TRBV4-2 and TRBJ1-4; TRBD1 matches 8 bases. CDR3 length equals 15 residues. Germline trimming cut 4 bases from V and 7 bases from J; bases unmatched to any gene: 8. Germline CDR1 and CDR2: LGHNA and YNFKEQ. The CDR3 loop is CASSPKQGGSEKLFF. The CDR3 coding sequence is TGTGCCAGCAGCCCTAAACAGGGGGGCTCTGAAAAACTGTTTTTT.

The CDR3 DNA reads TGTGCCATCAGTGAGGACACGATAGGTGGCTACACCTTC. It is translated as CAISEDTIGGYTF. The V gene is TRBV10-3, the J gene TRBJ1-2; D gene unclear. CDR3 length: 13 amino acids. V was cut by 2 bases and J by 7 bases, with 11 bases left in between. Germline CDR1 is ENHRY and CDR2 is SYGVKD.

The chain combines TRBV2 with TRBJ2-7, with TRBD2 identical over 8 bases. This CDR3 comprises 15 residues. CDR1 is SNHLY, CDR2 FYNNEI, per germline. With 8 bases clipped from V and 5 bases from J, the junction kept 14 bases outside the gene matches. DNA for the CDR3: TGTGCCAGCCGGGGGGGTTTTCTAGGGAACCACGAGCAGTACTTC. This encodes CASRGGFLGNHEQYF.

Turning to this clone: One end of the junction fails to match germline, which may point to a read error. The V gene is TRBV15, the J gene TRBJ1-6; 12 positions agree with TRBD1. The CDR3 is made up of 13 amino acids. Germline assignment: CDR1 LNHNV and CDR2 YYDKDF (reference sequence). The CDR3, as DNA: TGTGCCACCAGCTGGGACAGGGGGCCCCTTTCAGACTTT. Encoded protein: CATSWDRGPLSDF.

This clone turned up a few times. The chain recombines TRBV27 with TRBJ1-3; D ambiguous. V was cut by 5 bases and J by 1 base, with 12 bases left in between. Germline assignment: CDR1 MNHEY and CDR2 SMNVEV (reference sequence). The CDR3 consists of 15 residues. CDR3 protein: CASSPLRESGNTIYF. CDR3 in DNA: TGTGCCAGCAGTCCCTTAAGGGAGTCTGGAAACACCATATATTTT.

The rearrangement joins TRBV21-1 to TRBJ2-7. TRBV21-1 has pseudogene status. This CDR3 is 15 amino acids long. CDR3 nucleotides: TGTGCCAGCAGTAGGGAAGGGAAGCCGGCCTACGAGCAGTACTTC. This codes for CASSREGKPAYEQYF.

The rearrangement links TRBV7-6 to TRBJ2-1; D perhaps matches TRBD1 (6 bases). The germline V and J ends were trimmed by 1 base and 0 bases, with 7 bases remaining between them. The germline gives CDR1 SGHVS, CDR2 FNYEAQ. This CDR3 region has 15 residues. This CDR3 reads CASSLGTASYNEQFF. The CDR3 DNA is TGTGCCAGCAGCTTAGGGACAGCCTCCTACAATGAGCAGTTCTTC.

The chain couples TRBV5-1 to TRBJ1-6, with 7 nucleotides matching TRBD1. Germline CDR1 reads SGHRS; CDR2 reads YFSETQ. V trimming: 4 bases; J trimming: 2 bases; junction bases outside the gene matches: 3. The CDR3 runs 15 residues. The CDR3, as DNA: TGCGCCAGCAGCACAGGGACAGCCTATAATTCACCCCTCCACTTT. This gives the protein CASSTGTAYNSPLHF.

The chain has TRBV3-1 (or the pseudogene TRBV3-2) and TRBJ2-7; no reliable D call. This CDR3 is 15 amino acids long. Germline V lookup: CDR1 LGHDT, CDR2 YNNKEL (reference sequence). Trimming cost V 1 base and J 0 bases, with 10 bases left between them. CDR3 residues: CASSQGLVNSYEQYF. The CDR3 DNA is TGTGCCAGCAGCCAAGGTCTTGTCAACTCCTACGAGCAGTACTTC.

The chain is built from TRBV20-1 and TRBJ2-5, with TRBD2 identical over 7 bases. The V gene's germline CDR1 is DFQATT and CDR2 SNEGSKA (reference sequence). The CDR3 loop spans 13 amino acids. Trimming at V came to 5 bases and at J to 4 bases, leaving 7 bases not matched to a gene. The DNA of the CDR3 is TGCAGTGCTCGTGGGGAGGGAAGAGAGACCCAGTACTTC. It specifies CSARGEGRETQYF.